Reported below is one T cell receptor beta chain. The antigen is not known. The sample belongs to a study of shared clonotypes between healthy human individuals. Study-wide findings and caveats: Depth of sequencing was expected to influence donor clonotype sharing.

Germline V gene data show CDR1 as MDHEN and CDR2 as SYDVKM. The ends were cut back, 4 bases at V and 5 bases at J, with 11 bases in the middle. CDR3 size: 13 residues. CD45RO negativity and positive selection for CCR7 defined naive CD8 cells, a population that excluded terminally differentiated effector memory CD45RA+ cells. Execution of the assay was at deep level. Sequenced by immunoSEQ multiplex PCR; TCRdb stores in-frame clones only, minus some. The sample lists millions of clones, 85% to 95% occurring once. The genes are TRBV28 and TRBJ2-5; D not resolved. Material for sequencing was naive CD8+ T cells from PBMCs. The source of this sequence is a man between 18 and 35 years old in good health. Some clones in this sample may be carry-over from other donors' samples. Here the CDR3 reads CASSSKPGETQYF. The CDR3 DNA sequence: TGTGCCAGCAGTTCGAAACCCGGGGAGACCCAGTACTTC.